This T cell receptor (beta chain) comes out of a study of T cells in Graves' hyperthyroidism and ophthalmopathy. For this clonotype: The antigen is not known.

From RNA transcripts, TCR beta CDR3 regions were amplified. Carried out on the TCR CDR3, a first-round RT-PCR used the HTBI primer set. TCRdb analysed the multiplex PCR reads with MiXCR anew, one entry per CDR3 protein. The sample has roughly 500,000 distinct CDR3 sequences; just over 45% are singletons. Reasons for excluding patients were uncontrolled infection, other autoimmune disease, pregnancy or lactation. Study results and caveats: The model forecast ophthalmopathy, anticipating it by a median approximately 7 months before onset.

This CDR3 has 14 residues. The V gene's germline CDR1 is SGHTA and CDR2 FQGTGA. V was cut by 0 bases and J by 6 bases, with 9 bases left in between. Sequenced material: peripheral blood or thyroid tissue (not recorded which). The chain couples TRBV7-3 to TRBJ2-1, with D tentatively TRBD2 (5 bases). The receptor was derived from an adult woman with Graves' disease, either hyperthyroidism or ophthalmopathy (not recorded which). The CDR3 DNA follows: TGTGCCAGCAGCTTAACGGCTAGCTCCAATGAGCAGTTCTTC. Translated, it gives CASSLTASSNEQFF.